These T cell receptor beta chains were read from a single sample in a study of cytomegalovirus exposure and HLA in healthy donors. Clones were read by immunoSEQ multiplex PCR, and TCRdb kept only the in-frame ones, dropping some. The sample yields tens of thousands of clones, 74% seen once. The sample taken for sequencing was PBMCs. The receptor source for this set is a woman aged 45 to 65 in good health and CMV-seropositive. Each CDR3 is given with its conserved first and last residue. Fields, in order: V gene, clone size, J gene, D gene, CDR3 protein, CDR3 DNA. A D gene is named only where the DNA matches it firmly. Rows give clone size only sometimes, using once, few, many, or a class for an expanded clone.

V gene: TRBV27
clone size: NA
J gene: TRBJ1-5
D gene: NA
CDR3 protein: CASSPSYSNQPQHF
CDR3 DNA: TGTGCCAGCAGTCCGAGTTATAGCAATCAGCCCCAGCATTTT

V gene: TRBV5-1
clone size: once
J gene: TRBJ1-2
D gene: TRBD1
CDR3 protein: CASSPQPSTQGGPYGYTF
CDR3 DNA: TGCGCCAGCAGCCCACAACCTTCCACCCAGGGGGGCCCCTATGGCTACACCTTC

V gene: TRBV30
clone size: NA
J gene: TRBJ2-1
D gene: NA
CDR3 protein: CAWSVEGGYNEQFF
CDR3 DNA: TGTGCCTGGAGTGTGGAGGGGGGGTACAATGAGCAGTTCTTC

V gene: TRBV5-1
clone size: NA
J gene: TRBJ2-5
D gene: NA
CDR3 protein: CASSLQETQYF
CDR3 DNA: TGCGCCAGCAGCCTACAAGAGACCCAGTACTTC

V gene: TRBV29-1
clone size: once
J gene: TRBJ1-2
D gene: TRBD1
CDR3 protein: CSVTTGQGYGYTF
CDR3 DNA: TGCAGCGTAACCACGGGACAGGGATATGGCTACACCTTC

V gene: TRBV5-1
clone size: NA
J gene: TRBJ1-1
D gene: NA
CDR3 protein: CASSSEGTGTKAFF
CDR3 DNA: TGCGCCAGCAGCTCCGAGGGTACCGGGACAAAAGCTTTCTTT

V gene: TRBV5-1
clone size: NA
J gene: TRBJ2-7
D gene: TRBD1
CDR3 protein: CASSRDSYEQYF
CDR3 DNA: TGCGCCAGCAGCCGGGACAGTTACGAGCAGTACTTC

V gene: TRBV10-1
clone size: NA
J gene: TRBJ1-1
D gene: NA
CDR3 protein: CASSKNGEAFF
CDR3 DNA: TGCGCCAGCAGTAAGAACGGTGAAGCTTTCTTT

V gene: TRBV6-1
clone size: NA
J gene: TRBJ1-4
D gene: NA
CDR3 protein: CASILTGEKLFF
CDR3 DNA: TGTGCCAGCATCCTGACAGGAGAAAAACTGTTTTTT

V gene: TRBV6-6
clone size: NA
J gene: TRBJ1-1
D gene: TRBD1
CDR3 protein: CASSWATGRTEAFF
CDR3 DNA: TGTGCCAGCAGTTGGGCGACAGGGAGAACTGAAGCTTTCTTT

V gene: TRBV15
clone size: NA
J gene: TRBJ2-7
D gene: NA
CDR3 protein: CATSRAGRGFEF
CDR3 DNA: TGTGCCACCAGCAGAGCGGGCAGGGGCTTCGAGTTC

V gene: TRBV30
clone size: NA
J gene: TRBJ2-7
D gene: NA
CDR3 protein: CAWDFLPGQSTYF
CDR3 DNA: TGTGCCTGGGATTTTCTGCCGGGACAATCGACGTACTTC

V gene: TRBV6-1
clone size: NA
J gene: TRBJ2-1
D gene: NA
CDR3 protein: CASSERPGGRYNEQFF
CDR3 DNA: TGTGCCAGCAGTGAACGTCCAGGGGGGCGATACAATGAGCAGTTCTTC

V gene: TRBV4-1
clone size: NA
J gene: TRBJ2-7
D gene: TRBD2
CDR3 protein: CASSPFGGGRGISYEQYF
CDR3 DNA: TGCGCCAGCAGCCCATTCGGGGGGGGCAGGGGTATTTCCTACGAGCAGTACTTC

V gene: TRBV28
clone size: NA
J gene: TRBJ2-1
D gene: TRBD1
CDR3 protein: CASSSPGQAWFF
CDR3 DNA: TGTGCCAGCAGTTCCCCGGGACAGGCTTGGTTCTTC

V gene: TRBV6-6
clone size: NA
J gene: TRBJ2-7
D gene: NA
CDR3 protein: CASRSQALPPYEQYF
CDR3 DNA: TGTGCCAGCAGGTCACAGGCCTTGCCACCCTACGAGCAGTACTTC

V gene: TRBV30
clone size: few
J gene: TRBJ2-3
D gene: TRBD1
CDR3 protein: CAWSTYRGQQYF
CDR3 DNA: TGTGCCTGGAGTACCTACAGGGGGCAACAGTATTTT

V gene: TRBV14
clone size: NA
J gene: TRBJ2-1
D gene: NA
CDR3 protein: CASSQWGGSTDEQFF
CDR3 DNA: TGTGCCAGCAGCCAGTGGGGCGGCAGCACCGATGAGCAGTTCTTC

V gene: TRBV6-5
clone size: NA
J gene: TRBJ2-7
D gene: TRBD2
CDR3 protein: CASRFLAGEYEQYF
CDR3 DNA: TGTGCCAGCAGATTTCTAGCGGGAGAGTACGAGCAGTACTTC

V gene: TRBV6-1
clone size: NA
J gene: TRBJ1-3
D gene: NA
CDR3 protein: CASSEGQAGNTIYF
CDR3 DNA: TGTGCCAGCAGTGAAGGACAGGCAGGAAACACCATATATTTT

V gene: TRBV6-4
clone size: NA
J gene: TRBJ2-2
D gene: TRBD1
CDR3 protein: CASSEAGTGVNTGELFF
CDR3 DNA: TGTGCCAGCAGTGAGGCCGGGACAGGGGTTAACACCGGGGAGCTGTTTTTT

V gene: TRBV19
clone size: NA
J gene: TRBJ2-1
D gene: NA
CDR3 protein: CASSIAGGEQFF
CDR3 DNA: TGTGCCAGTAGTATTGCCGGGGGTGAGCAGTTCTTC

V gene: TRBV4-2
clone size: NA
J gene: TRBJ1-5
D gene: NA
CDR3 protein: CASSQDQAGQPQHF
CDR3 DNA: TGTGCCAGCAGCCAAGATCAGGCGGGCCAGCCCCAGCATTTT

V gene: TRBV6-5
clone size: NA
J gene: TRBJ2-7
D gene: TRBD2
CDR3 protein: CASSLLAGTSYEQYF
CDR3 DNA: TGTGCCAGCAGTCTACTAGCGGGCACCTCCTACGAGCAGTACTTC

V gene: TRBV6-5
clone size: many
J gene: TRBJ1-1
D gene: TRBD1
CDR3 protein: CASAFSQGDTEAFF
CDR3 DNA: TGTGCCAGCGCGTTCTCCCAGGGGGACACTGAAGCTTTCTTT

V gene: TRBV9
clone size: NA
J gene: TRBJ1-2
D gene: TRBD1
CDR3 protein: CASSGDRGGYGYTF
CDR3 DNA: TGTGCCAGCAGCGGGGACAGGGGGGGCTATGGCTACACCTTC

V gene: TRBV30
clone size: NA
J gene: TRBJ1-3
D gene: NA
CDR3 protein: CAWSSSGNTIYF
CDR3 DNA: TGTGCCTGGTCGAGCTCTGGAAACACCATATATTTT

V gene: TRBV6-6
clone size: medium-sized
J gene: TRBJ1-1
D gene: TRBD1
CDR3 protein: CASGGEWTEAFF
CDR3 DNA: TGTGCCTCAGGGGGAGAGTGGACTGAAGCTTTCTTT

V gene: TRBV11-1
clone size: NA
J gene: TRBJ2-7
D gene: TRBD2
CDR3 protein: CASSLAGEAGGFSYEQYF
CDR3 DNA: TGTGCCAGCAGCTTAGCTGGAGAAGCGGGAGGATTCTCCTACGAGCAGTACTTC

V gene: TRBV19
clone size: NA
J gene: TRBJ2-2
D gene: NA
CDR3 protein: CASTRGGNTGELFF
CDR3 DNA: TGTGCCAGTACAAGGGGTGGGAACACCGGGGAGCTGTTTTTT

V gene: TRBV30
clone size: NA
J gene: TRBJ2-1
D gene: TRBD2
CDR3 protein: CAWRRGYEQFF
CDR3 DNA: TGTGCCTGGCGGCGGGGGTATGAGCAGTTCTTC

V gene: TRBV27
clone size: NA
J gene: TRBJ2-7
D gene: TRBD1
CDR3 protein: CASSSPGTGIYEQYF
CDR3 DNA: TGTGCCAGCAGTTCGCCCGGGACAGGGATCTACGAGCAGTACTTC

V gene: TRBV29-1
clone size: NA
J gene: TRBJ2-7
D gene: TRBD2
CDR3 protein: CSVREGTYEQYF
CDR3 DNA: TGCAGCGTTCGGGAGGGGACCTACGAGCAGTACTTC

V gene: TRBV30
clone size: few
J gene: TRBJ2-7
D gene: NA
CDR3 protein: CAWSSNYEQYF
CDR3 DNA: TGTGCCTGGAGTTCTAACTACGAGCAGTACTTC

V gene: TRBV6-1
clone size: NA
J gene: TRBJ2-1
D gene: TRBD2
CDR3 protein: CASSVLAGGYNEQFF
CDR3 DNA: TGTGCCAGCAGTGTACTAGCGGGAGGGTACAATGAGCAGTTCTTC

V gene: TRBV5-1
clone size: NA
J gene: TRBJ2-1
D gene: TRBD2
CDR3 protein: CASSSPSGYNEQFF
CDR3 DNA: TGCGCCAGCAGCTCGCCTAGCGGCTACAATGAGCAGTTCTTC

V gene: TRBV30
clone size: NA
J gene: TRBJ2-7
D gene: NA
CDR3 protein: CAWTRNIYEQYF
CDR3 DNA: TGTGCCTGGACCAGGAACATCTACGAGCAGTACTTC

V gene: TRBV28
clone size: NA
J gene: TRBJ2-1
D gene: NA
CDR3 protein: CASNLGGIDYNEQFF
CDR3 DNA: TGTGCCAGCAATCTAGGTGGAATCGACTACAATGAGCAGTTCTTC

V gene: TRBV6-4
clone size: NA
J gene: TRBJ2-1
D gene: NA
CDR3 protein: CASSEAEGRNEQFF
CDR3 DNA: TGTGCCAGCAGTGAAGCGGAGGGCCGTAATGAGCAGTTCTTC

V gene: TRBV30
clone size: NA
J gene: TRBJ1-1
D gene: NA
CDR3 protein: CAWNPLSGYNTEAFF
CDR3 DNA: TGTGCCTGGAACCCCCTTTCCGGGTACAACACTGAAGCTTTCTTT

V gene: TRBV5-6
clone size: NA
J gene: TRBJ2-7
D gene: TRBD2
CDR3 protein: CASRGGSGRTLGHEQYF
CDR3 DNA: TGTGCCAGCAGGGGGGGTAGCGGGAGGACACTAGGCCACGAGCAGTACTTC

V gene: TRBV6-5
clone size: NA
J gene: TRBJ2-7
D gene: NA
CDR3 protein: CASSRTASNYEQYF
CDR3 DNA: TGTGCCAGCAGTCGGACAGCCTCGAACTACGAGCAGTACTTC

V gene: TRBV6-5
clone size: NA
J gene: TRBJ1-5
D gene: NA
CDR3 protein: CASSYAINQPQHF
CDR3 DNA: TGTGCCAGCAGTTACGCTATAAATCAGCCCCAGCATTTT

V gene: TRBV5-6
clone size: NA
J gene: TRBJ2-1
D gene: TRBD1
CDR3 protein: CASSSRDRGNVDEQFF
CDR3 DNA: TGTGCCAGCAGCTCACGGGACAGGGGTAACGTTGATGAGCAGTTCTTC

V gene: TRBV6-1
clone size: NA
J gene: TRBJ1-2
D gene: TRBD1
CDR3 protein: CASSPGTGGGYGYTF
CDR3 DNA: TGTGCCAGCAGTCCCGGGACAGGGGGCGGGTATGGCTACACCTTC

V gene: TRBV28
clone size: NA
J gene: TRBJ2-5
D gene: TRBD2
CDR3 protein: CASSLPGVGLAGEETQYF
CDR3 DNA: TGTGCCAGCAGTTTACCTGGTGTAGGACTAGCGGGAGAAGAGACCCAGTACTTC

V gene: TRBV2
clone size: NA
J gene: TRBJ1-1
D gene: NA
CDR3 protein: CASTTTGNTEAFF
CDR3 DNA: TGTGCCAGCACTACGACAGGGAACACTGAAGCTTTCTTT

V gene: TRBV28
clone size: NA
J gene: TRBJ2-7
D gene: NA
CDR3 protein: CASSFGAFEQYF
CDR3 DNA: TGTGCCAGCAGTTTTGGGGCTTTCGAGCAGTACTTC

V gene: TRBV5-1
clone size: once
J gene: TRBJ2-3
D gene: NA
CDR3 protein: CASSLNTGWTDTQYF
CDR3 DNA: TGCGCCAGCAGCCTAAACACAGGGTGGACAGATACGCAGTATTTT

V gene: TRBV27
clone size: few
J gene: TRBJ1-5
D gene: TRBD1
CDR3 protein: CASSLEGASNQPQHF
CDR3 DNA: TGTGCCAGCAGTTTGGAGGGGGCGAGCAATCAGCCCCAGCATTTT

V gene: TRBV30
clone size: once
J gene: TRBJ2-7
D gene: TRBD1
CDR3 protein: CAWDRGYEQYF
CDR3 DNA: TGTGCCTGGGACAGGGGCTACGAGCAGTACTTC

V gene: TRBV15
clone size: NA
J gene: TRBJ2-3
D gene: TRBD2
CDR3 protein: CATSSGRAFFTDTQYF
CDR3 DNA: TGTGCCACCAGTAGCGGGAGGGCCTTCTTCACAGATACGCAGTATTTT

V gene: TRBV6-4
clone size: medium-sized
J gene: TRBJ2-3
D gene: TRBD2
CDR3 protein: CASSDLAGTPRTDTQYF
CDR3 DNA: TGTGCCAGCAGTGACCTAGCGGGAACTCCCCGCACAGATACGCAGTATTTT

V gene: TRBV7-9
clone size: NA
J gene: TRBJ2-3
D gene: TRBD2
CDR3 protein: CASSPLGGTSRSDTQYF
CDR3 DNA: TGTGCCAGCAGCCCCCTCGGCGGGACTAGTCGATCGGATACGCAGTATTTT

V gene: TRBV2
clone size: few
J gene: TRBJ2-7
D gene: TRBD1
CDR3 protein: CASSGDRLYEQYF
CDR3 DNA: TGTGCCAGCAGTGGGGACAGGCTTTACGAGCAGTACTTC

V gene: TRBV7-8
clone size: NA
J gene: TRBJ2-7
D gene: NA
CDR3 protein: CASSFRTAGTYEQYF
CDR3 DNA: TGTGCCAGCAGCTTCCGGACAGCCGGGACCTACGAGCAGTACTTC

V gene: TRBV30
clone size: few
J gene: TRBJ2-5
D gene: TRBD2
CDR3 protein: CAWSPSGLGETQYF
CDR3 DNA: TGTGCCTGGAGCCCTAGCGGTTTAGGGGAGACCCAGTACTTC

V gene: TRBV5-4
clone size: NA
J gene: TRBJ2-7
D gene: NA
CDR3 protein: CASSSREGQNYEQYF
CDR3 DNA: TGTGCCAGCAGCTCCCGTGAAGGACAGAACTACGAGCAGTACTTC

V gene: TRBV11-2
clone size: NA
J gene: TRBJ2-5
D gene: TRBD2
CDR3 protein: CASSLAQLAGVGETQYF
CDR3 DNA: TGTGCCAGCAGCTTAGCCCAACTAGCGGGAGTTGGAGAGACCCAGTACTTC

V gene: TRBV9
clone size: NA
J gene: TRBJ2-1
D gene: TRBD2
CDR3 protein: CASSVTGSGRPLSNEQFF
CDR3 DNA: TGTGCCAGCAGCGTAACCGGCAGCGGGAGGCCCTTGAGCAATGAGCAGTTCTTC